This TCR beta chain was found in a study of T cell repertoires in cytomegalovirus infection. Using its own MiXCR run on the reads, TCRdb lists one record per CDR3 protein. This sample has about 190,000 distinct CDR3 sequences, with approximately 28% found just once. The CDR3 sequence is 16 residues long. The junction had 6 bases not matched to a gene; V was cut back by 0 bases and J by 7 bases. Germline CDR1 is SGHNT and CDR2 is YYREEE (reference sequence). This clonotype was detected a few times. This clonotype was sampled from a human donor in good health (CMV status not recorded). Some clones in this sample may be carry-over from other donors' samples. Sequencing input: PBMCs. This chain joins TRBV5-4 and TRBJ1-6; 8 nucleotides align to TRBD1. In DNA, the CDR3 is TGTGCCAGCAGCTTGGGGACAGGGTACGACAATTCACCCCTCCACTTT. This gives the protein CASSLGTGYDNSPLHF.